The entry that follows covers one TCR beta chain sequence. When naive CD8 T cells were sorted, they were gated as CD8+CD4-CCR7+CD45RA+. Listed TCR primers, together with previously described methods, were used for the bulk TCR libraries. A single record per CDR3 protein comes from TCRdb applying MiXCR to the PCR reads. The sample carries a few hundred thousand distinct CDR3 sequences, 24% recorded once. These data originate in a study of molecular identifiers for immune sequencing clone quantification. CDR3 length: 20 amino acids. V dropped 3 bases and J dropped 0; count of bases not matched to a gene: 19. Germline values: CDR1 SGHTA, CDR2 FQGNSA.

This chain connects TRBV7-2 to TRBJ2-7; 8 nucleotides line up with TRBD2. The sample was naive CD8+ T cells from blood, with Jurkat cell RNA spiked in. Subset noted: FACS-sorted CD8+CD4-CCR7+CD45RA+ naive T cells. This receptor was identified in a human donor in good health. Some libraries in this study had Jurkat cell RNA spiked in. The CDR3, as DNA: TGTGCCAGCAGCTTCCCCTTATTTCCGGCTAGCGGGCAGAACTCCTACGAGCAGTACTTC. Its protein is CASSFPLFPASGQNSYEQYF.